These 5 T cell receptor beta chains were sequenced from one sample in a study of T cell responses to AZD1222 COVID-19 vaccine (dated by TCRdb to the early 2020s). The time point label, read with the paper, signifies: baseline before first vaccination. Libraries were prepared through the immunoSEQ multiplex PCR assay. Not all clones reach the TCRdb copy of this immuneACCESS table, which keeps in-frame sequences only. Checked studies attribute under half of the gap to unresolved V genes and leave the rest unexplained. In all, the sample holds fewer than 150,000 clones, and roughly 90% of those were seen once. Jointly, the top ten make up 14% to 15% of the sample. The sample was peripheral blood, taken on day 0 of AZD1222 vaccination. The receptor set was obtained from an adult in good health.

This clone was recorded only once. The chain links TRBV4-3 to TRBJ2-7, with TRBD2 identical over 8 bases. The CDR3 length is 17 residues. The germline gives CDR1 LGHNA, CDR2 YSLEER. Trimming cost V 1 base and J 3 bases; bases outside gene matches: 11. In DNA, the CDR3 is TGCGCCAGCAGCCAAGCCGCGGAGACTAGCGCGGTCTACGAGCAGTACTTC. Translation: CASSQAAETSAVYEQYF.

The rearrangement links TRBV19 to TRBJ2-5; 11 nucleotides line up with TRBD2. CDR3 length: 16 amino acids. Looked up from germline, CDR1 is LNHDA and CDR2 is SQIVND (reference sequence). V lost 3 bases and J lost 5; bases outside the gene matches: 8. In DNA form, the CDR3 reads TGTGCCAGTAGTATCTTTAGCGGGGGGGCCCGTGAGACCCAGTACTTC. Residues: CASSIFSGGARETQYF.

The rearrangement joins TRBV9 to TRBJ1-4, with a possible D match to TRBD1 (6 bases). The germline V gene has CDR1 SGDLS and CDR2 YYNGEE. The V gene lost 3 bases and the J gene lost 8 bases, with 14 bases spanning the gap. The CDR3 has 14 amino acids. CDR3 in amino acids: CASSGDTVDEKLFF. In DNA form, the CDR3 reads TGTGCCAGCAGCGGGGACACCGTTGACGAAAAACTGTTTTTT.

The chain couples TRBV4-2 to TRBJ1-6, with 9 nucleotides matching TRBD1. CDR3 length equals 16 residues. V dropped 2 bases and J dropped 8; count of bases not matched to a gene: 7. CDR1 is LGHNA and CDR2 is YNFKEQ in the germline V gene. In DNA, the CDR3 is TGTGCCAGCAGCCAACCTACAGGGGGCGGTGATTCACCCCTCCACTTT. It codes for CASSQPTGGGDSPLHF.

V is TRBV5-1 and J is TRBJ2-7; TRBD2 agrees at 7 bases. CDR1 is SGHRS, CDR2 YFSETQ, per germline. The CDR3 has 15 amino acids. With 4 bases clipped from V and 4 bases from J, the junction kept 11 bases outside the gene matches. The CDR3 reads CASSPASGGGYEQYF. The CDR3 bases are TGCGCCAGCAGCCCGGCTAGCGGCGGGGGTTACGAGCAGTACTTC.